This T cell receptor (beta chain) comes out of a study of blood T cell repertoires in COVID-19. Germline assignment: CDR1 LGHDT and CDR2 YNNKEL (reference sequence). The V and J ends lost 3 bases and 1 base respectively, with 6 bases between them. CDR3 length: 13 residues. Original methodology: Reference gene primers were amplified, and this amplification served to estimate nucleated cell counts. Clones were sequenced by immunoSEQ multiplex PCR, and TCRdb holds only the in-frame ones, with some missing. The V and J calls and the clone size are those of that table, but D and trimming were determined from the DNA. The sample records around 72,000 clones, about 87% being singletons.

This rearrangement joins TRBV3-1 (or the pseudogene TRBV3-2) to TRBJ1-1; no clear D gene. Sequences were obtained from peripheral blood. This sequence was found in a woman in her forties or fifties with acute or convalescent COVID-19. CDR3 loop: CASSHGGNTEAFF. In DNA, the CDR3 is TGTGCCAGCAGCCACGGAGGGAACACTGAAGCTTTCTTT.